A single sample gave rise to the 31 T cell receptor beta chains below, sequenced in a study of graft-versus-host responses after intestinal transplantation. These receptors are not linked to any known antigen. The assay was immunoSEQ multiplex PCR, and TCRdb's table has in-frame clones only and misses some. Of 90,000 to 150,000 clones listed, approximately 95% are singletons. Sequenced material: unstimulated CD8+ T cells sorted from spleen or lymph node cells, taken before intestinal transplant. All receptors come from a human donor who received an intestinal transplant.

This chain connects TRBV28 to TRBJ2-7, with 9 nucleotides matching TRBD1. The CDR3 length is 15 residues. V dropped 5 bases and J dropped 0; count of bases not matched to a gene: 5. CDR1 MDHEN and CDR2 SYDVKM come from the germline V gene. CDR3 sequence reads: CASSPRTGDSYEQYF. CDR3 bases: TGTGCCAGCAGTCCGCGGACAGGGGACTCCTACGAGCAGTACTTC.

About this clone: One junction end does not reproduce the germline sequence, and a read error may be involved. This chain joins TRBV10-3 and TRBJ2-7, with TRBD2 matching over 12 bases. CDR3 size: 11 residues. Germline values: CDR1 ENHRY, CDR2 SYGVKD. CDR3 sequence reads: CAVRLAGERYF. The CDR3 DNA reads TGTGCCGTCCGACTAGCGGGGGAGCGGTACTTC.

The CDR3 region is CASSLRAPTSYEQYF. Written as DNA, the CDR3 is TGCGCCAGCAGCTTGAGAGCGCCCACTTCCTACGAGCAGTACTTC. The chain is built from TRBV5-1 and TRBJ2-7, with D unclear. Germline lookup yields CDR1 SGHRS and CDR2 YFSETQ. Trimming cost V 1 base and J 1 base, with 12 bases left between them. The CDR3 runs to 15 residues.

V is TRBV5-6 and J is TRBJ1-2; 9 bases match TRBD1. V shed 4 bases, J shed 4 bases, and the junction held 8 bases outside the gene matches. Germline V lookup: CDR1 SGHDT, CDR2 YYEEEE. The CDR3 has 15 amino acids. The CDR3 DNA follows: TGTGCCAGCAGCACGGGGACAGGGCGGGTCTATGGCTACACCTTC. It translates to CASSTGTGRVYGYTF. Full variable domain (remainder filled in from reference TRBV5-6 and TRBJ1-2): DAGVTQSPTHLIKTRGQQVTLRCSPKSGHDTVSWYQQALGQGPQFIFQYYEEEERQRGNFPDRFSGHQFPNYSSELNVNALLLGDSALYLCASSTGTGRVYGYTFGSGTRLTVV.

This chain joins TRBV28 and TRBJ2-5, with D maybe TRBD1 (5 bases). Trimming took 0 bases from V and 4 from J, leaving 9 bases between them. Germline V gene data show CDR1 as MDHEN and CDR2 as SYDVKM. The CDR3 length is 14 residues. The CDR3 DNA follows: TGTGCCAGCAGTTTATGGCAGGGTTCAGAGACCCAGTACTTC. This gives the protein CASSLWQGSETQYF.

The rearrangement links TRBV7-8 to TRBJ1-2, with D possibly TRBD1 on 5 matching bases. This CDR3 has 14 residues. V lost 3 bases, J lost 3 bases, and 11 bases lay in between. Germline-derived CDR1 and CDR2 are SGHVS and FQNEAQ. This chain's CDR3 is CASSFFRADYGYTF. DNA for the CDR3: TGTGCCAGCAGCTTCTTCAGGGCCGACTATGGCTACACCTTC.

The V and J genes are TRBV19 and TRBJ2-5; 7 positions match TRBD1. The DNA matches TRBJ2-7 better at its end, which makes the J call doubtful. Germline loops: CDR1 LNHDA, CDR2 SQIVND (reference sequence). This CDR3 has 17 residues. DNA for the CDR3: TGTGCCAGTAGTATTCCTACTACAGGGGCGAATCCCTACGAGCAGTACTTC. Protein sequence: CASSIPTTGANPYEQYF.

V usage is TRBV4-1 and J usage is TRBJ2-2, with 8 nucleotides matching TRBD1. The germline V gene has CDR1 MGHRA and CDR2 YSYEKL. The CDR3 contains 15 residues. V lost 0 bases, J lost 5 bases, and 2 bases stayed unmatched. DNA for the CDR3: TGCGCCAGCAGCCAAGAGGACAGGGAAACCGGGGAGCTGTTTTTT. This codes for CASSQEDRETGELFF.

The chain joins TRBV5-1 to TRBJ1-2; D is ambiguous. V was trimmed by 4 bases and J by 6 bases, leaving 13 bases between them. This CDR3 is built from 13 residues. Germline loops: CDR1 SGHRS, CDR2 YFSETQ. Here the CDR3 DNA reads TGCGCCAGCAGCCTGGAGGGCGGGAATGGCTACACCTTC. Translated: CASSLEGGNGYTF.

The chain has TRBV5-4 and TRBJ2-1, with TRBD2 identical over 15 bases. V lost 4 bases to trimming and J lost 6 bases; unmatched junction nucleotides: 11. The CDR3 totals 18 residues. Germline V gives CDR1 SGHNT, CDR2 YYREEE (reference sequence). CDR3 region: CASSPGLAGGPLSNEQFF. The CDR3 DNA reads as TGTGCCAGCAGCCCAGGACTAGCGGGAGGGCCCTTGAGCAATGAGCAGTTCTTC.

This clone was recorded once. The chain links TRBV28 to TRBJ2-7; 7 positions agree with TRBD2. Looked up from germline, CDR1 is MDHEN and CDR2 is SYDVKM. This CDR3 is 15 amino acids long. Germline trimming cut 6 bases from V and 4 bases from J; bases unmatched to any gene: 12. The CDR3 loop is CASSGEASGNYEQYF. The DNA of the CDR3 is TGTGCCAGCAGCGGGGAGGCTAGCGGAAATTACGAGCAGTACTTC. The variable domain in full, completed from reference TRBV28 and TRBJ2-7, reads DVKVTQSSRYLVKRTGEKVFLECVQDMDHENMFWYRQDPGLGLRLIYFSYDVKMKEKGDIPEGYSVSREKKERFSLILESASTNQTSMYLCASSGEASGNYEQYFGPGTRLTVT.

This chain connects TRBV7-9 to TRBJ1-2, with 8 bases matching TRBD1. The CDR3 totals 14 residues. Germline V lookup: CDR1 SEHNR, CDR2 FQNEAQ (reference sequence). Trimming cost V 5 bases and J 3 bases; bases outside gene matches: 5. The CDR3 sequence: CASSRTGKYYGYTF. The CDR3 DNA sequence: TGTGCCAGCAGCCGGACAGGGAAGTACTATGGCTACACCTTC. Drawing the rest from reference TRBV7-9 and TRBJ1-2, the complete variable domain is DTGVSQNPRHKITKRGQNVTFRCDPISEHNRLYWYRQTLGQGPEFLTYFQNEAQLEKSRLLSDRFSAERPKGSFSTLEIQRTEQGDSAMYLCASSRTGKYYGYTFGSGTRLTVV.

The V gene is TRBV11-2, the J gene TRBJ2-1, with D perhaps assigned TRBD1 or TRBD2 (5 bases each). The CDR3 totals 15 residues. Germline values: CDR1 SGHAT, CDR2 FQNNGV. Trimming removed 5 bases at V and 6 bases at J, with 17 bases between. This CDR3 is CASSTTGTVSNEQFF. DNA of the CDR3: TGTGCCAGCAGCACCACCGGGACGGTGTCCAATGAGCAGTTCTTC.

The chain recombines TRBV19 with TRBJ1-1; TRBD1 matches at 11 bases. Germline trimming cut 8 bases from V and 5 bases from J; bases unmatched to any gene: 1. Per the germline V gene, CDR1 is LNHDA and CDR2 is SQIVND (reference sequence). This CDR3 contains 12 residues. The CDR3 spells CASGTGGTEAFF. CDR3 DNA sequence: TGTGCCAGTGGGACAGGGGGGACTGAAGCTTTCTTT.

The V call is TRBV27, the J call TRBJ1-1; TRBD1 might be the D (6 bases). Germline V lookup: CDR1 MNHEY, CDR2 SMNVEV (reference sequence). Trimming left V 9 bases short and J 0 bases short, with 8 bases between. This CDR3 comprises 12 residues. CDR3 DNA sequence: TGTGCCAGTGGACAGTTGAACACTGAAGCTTTCTTT. It yields the protein CASGQLNTEAFF.

In its sample, this clone was seen once. The rearrangement joins TRBV28 to TRBJ2-5; 8 bases map to TRBD1. The CDR3 runs to 16 residues. Germline loops: CDR1 MDHEN, CDR2 SYDVKM. Trimming cost V 2 bases and J 2 bases; bases outside gene matches: 7. This CDR3 is CASSLGTGQDQETQYF. CDR3 nucleotide sequence: TGTGCCAGCAGTTTAGGGACGGGACAGGATCAAGAGACCCAGTACTTC.

The V and J genes are TRBV6-1 and TRBJ2-7, with TRBD2 identical over 12 bases. CDR1 is MNHNS, CDR2 SASEGT, per germline. The CDR3 totals 16 residues. V dropped 2 bases and J dropped 3; count of bases not matched to a gene: 5. The CDR3 sequence: CASSEISSGRVYEQYF. In DNA form, the CDR3 reads TGTGCCAGCAGTGAAATATCTAGCGGGAGGGTCTACGAGCAGTACTTC.

This clone was recorded only once. The J gene is TRBJ2-4, the V gene TRBV6-5, with unresolved D. CDR1 is MNHEY and CDR2 is SVGAGI in the germline V gene. The CDR3 is made up of 13 amino acids. Trimming took off 2 bases at V and 2 bases at J, with 4 bases between the two ends. CDR3 nucleotides: TGTGCCAGCAGTTACAACCCCAAAAACATTCAGTACTTC. It yields the protein CASSYNPKNIQYF.

J is TRBJ2-1 and V is TRBV7-3; TRBD2 agrees at 14 bases. Germline-derived CDR1 and CDR2 are SGHTA and FQGTGA. The CDR3 contains 17 residues. With V trimmed by 2 bases and J by 3 bases, 3 bases remained unmatched. The CDR3 spells CASSLLTSGRGYNEQFF. The CDR3 region has the DNA TGTGCCAGCAGCTTATTGACTAGCGGGAGGGGCTACAATGAGCAGTTCTTC.

V and J are TRBV4-1 and TRBJ2-2; TRBD2 matches 7 bases. The V gene's germline CDR1 is MGHRA and CDR2 YSYEKL. There are 16 residues in the CDR3. V trimming: 1 base; J trimming: 4 bases; junction bases outside the gene matches: 6. The CDR3 DNA follows: TGCGCCAGCAGCCAAGCTGCGGGAGCAAGCACCGGGGAGCTGTTTTTT. This codes for CASSQAAGASTGELFF.

This chain links TRBV2 with TRBJ2-5; 8 positions match TRBD2. CDR3 size: 12 residues. Germline lookup yields CDR1 SNHLY and CDR2 FYNNEI. The V gene end was trimmed by 8 bases and the J gene end by 2 bases; junction bases not matched to a gene: 1. CDR3 DNA: TGTGCCAGCCAGCGGGAGCAAGAGACCCAGTACTTC. The encoded protein is CASQREQETQYF.

This clone was counted a few times. The CDR3 DNA is TGTGCCAGCAGCCTCCGGGACAGACCCTACGAGCAGTACTTC. Its protein product is CASSLRDRPYEQYF. This chain connects TRBV5-6 to TRBJ2-7; 7 bases fit TRBD1. The V segment lost 4 bases and the J segment 2 bases; nucleotides outside the gene matches: 6. Looked up from germline, CDR1 is SGHDT and CDR2 is YYEEEE. The CDR3 has 14 residues. Variable domain in full (rest from reference TRBV5-6 and TRBJ2-7): DAGVTQSPTHLIKTRGQQVTLRCSPKSGHDTVSWYQQALGQGPQFIFQYYEEEERQRGNFPDRFSGHQFPNYSSELNVNALLLGDSALYLCASSLRDRPYEQYFGPGTRLTVT.

This chain connects TRBV15 to TRBJ2-1, with 8 bases aligning to TRBD2. The germline V gene has CDR1 LNHNV and CDR2 YYDKDF (reference sequence). There are 16 residues in the CDR3. V lost 0 bases, J lost 6 bases, and 7 bases stayed unmatched. CDR3 protein: CATSRDRSGRGNEQFF. The CDR3 nucleotides read TGTGCCACCAGCAGAGATCGGAGCGGGAGAGGCAATGAGCAGTTCTTC.

The genes are TRBV4-1 and TRBJ2-7; tentative D call: TRBD2 (6 bases). There are 16 residues in the CDR3. Trimming stripped 3 bases from V and 2 bases from J, with 17 bases between. Germline CDR1 MGHRA, CDR2 YSYEKL. As DNA, the CDR3 is TGCGCCAGCAGCCAGCCCCCGGGACTGGGTACCTACGAGCAGTACTTC. This encodes CASSQPPGLGTYEQYF.

This sequence joins TRBV7-6 and TRBJ2-7; the D gene is possibly TRBD1 (5 bases). V gave up 4 bases and J gave up 3 bases, with 22 bases separating them. The CDR3 totals 17 residues. Germline loops: CDR1 SGHVS, CDR2 FNYEAQ. CDR3 loop: CASSSYTASTGNYEQYF. CDR3 sequence (DNA): TGTGCCAGCAGCTCCTACACCGCCTCAACAGGTAACTACGAGCAGTACTTC.

The V gene is TRBV7-9, the J gene TRBJ2-1; possible D gene TRBD1, 5 bases. The germline V gene has CDR1 SEHNR and CDR2 FQNEAQ (reference sequence). This CDR3 comprises 14 residues. The V and J ends lost 1 base and 10 bases respectively, with 14 bases between them. The CDR3 spells CASSLGQTVREQFF. DNA of the CDR3: TGTGCCAGCAGCTTAGGACAGACGGTCAGGGAGCAGTTCTTC.

This clone appeared a single time. The J gene is TRBJ2-3, the V gene TRBV27; no clear D. Germline CDR1 reads MNHEY; CDR2 reads SMNVEV (reference sequence). V was trimmed by 0 bases and J by 2 bases, leaving 6 bases between them. This CDR3 contains 14 residues. As DNA, the CDR3 is TGTGCCAGCAGTTTATCTCTGGACACAGATACGCAGTATTTT. This codes for CASSLSLDTDTQYF.

The chain couples TRBV28 to TRBJ1-1, with a weak D call TRBD1 (5 bases). The CDR3 is 14 residues long. The V gene's germline CDR1 is MDHEN and CDR2 SYDVKM. V lost 3 bases and J 2 bases, leaving 10 bases between the germline ends. The CDR3 here is CASSLGLTNTEAFF. In nucleotides, the CDR3 is TGTGCCAGCAGTTTGGGACTCACAAACACTGAAGCTTTCTTT.

In regard to this clone: A junction boundary mismatches the germline segment, possibly from a read error. The V gene is TRBV13, the J gene TRBJ2-2, with D perhaps being TRBD1 or TRBD2 (6 bases each). Per germline, CDR1 PRHDT and CDR2 FYEKMQ (reference sequence). This CDR3 is built from 14 residues. CDR3 nucleotides: TGTGCCAGCAGCCTAGGGGGGACCACCGGGGAGCTGTTTTTT. Its protein is CASSLGGTTGELFF.

This rearrangement joins TRBV6-1 to TRBJ2-2, with TRBD2 identical over 13 bases. Germline V gives CDR1 MNHNS, CDR2 SASEGT. V trimming: 1 base; J trimming: 4 bases; junction bases outside the gene matches: 12. CDR3 length equals 20 residues. CDR3 sequence (DNA): TGTGCCAGCAGTGAAGGGTTAGTGACTAGCGGGAGGTTTCCCACCGGGGAGCTGTTTTTT. Its translation is CASSEGLVTSGRFPTGELFF.

This clone was observed a single time. The chain joins TRBV11-3 to TRBJ2-1; 7 nucleotides agree with TRBD1. V lost 5 bases to trimming and J lost 10 bases; unmatched junction nucleotides: 8. The germline V gene encodes CDR1 SGHNT and CDR2 YENEEA. The CDR3 contains 13 residues. The CDR3 nucleotides are TGTGCCAGCAGCCGGACACAGGGGCGGGAGCAGTTCTTC. This sequence encodes CASSRTQGREQFF.